The source of this TCR beta chain is a study of CD8 T cells in ankylosing spondylitis. General observations from the study: Blood of patients with ankylosing spondylitis appeared to be characterized by a TCR beta motif of several highly homologous variants. The clones that were linked to disease were reported to be significantly enriched in matched synovial fluid samples from ankylosing spondylitis patients. Prior literature has documented some motif variants in synovial fluid and blood from reactive arthritis.

V was pared by 4 bases and J by 2 bases, with 21 bases between. The CDR3 length is 17 residues. TCRdb analysed the 5' RACE reads with MiXCR anew, one entry per CDR3 protein. The sample includes just over 150,000 distinct CDR3 sequences, around 20% seen only once; the top ten take about 7.8%. Worth noting for this clonotype: Its target is unknown.

The sequence came from a male donor with ankylosing spondylitis or in good health (not recorded which). Sequenced material: blood, either unsorted or a sorted T cell fraction (not recorded which). The chain joins TRBV23-1 to TRBJ2-7; the D is unclear. TRBV23-1 is known as an ORF, though its function is uncertain. The CDR3 spells CASSRNLDAEQPYEQYF. The CDR3 coding sequence is TGCGCCAGCAGTCGGAACTTGGACGCCGAGCAGCCCTACGAGCAGTACTTC.